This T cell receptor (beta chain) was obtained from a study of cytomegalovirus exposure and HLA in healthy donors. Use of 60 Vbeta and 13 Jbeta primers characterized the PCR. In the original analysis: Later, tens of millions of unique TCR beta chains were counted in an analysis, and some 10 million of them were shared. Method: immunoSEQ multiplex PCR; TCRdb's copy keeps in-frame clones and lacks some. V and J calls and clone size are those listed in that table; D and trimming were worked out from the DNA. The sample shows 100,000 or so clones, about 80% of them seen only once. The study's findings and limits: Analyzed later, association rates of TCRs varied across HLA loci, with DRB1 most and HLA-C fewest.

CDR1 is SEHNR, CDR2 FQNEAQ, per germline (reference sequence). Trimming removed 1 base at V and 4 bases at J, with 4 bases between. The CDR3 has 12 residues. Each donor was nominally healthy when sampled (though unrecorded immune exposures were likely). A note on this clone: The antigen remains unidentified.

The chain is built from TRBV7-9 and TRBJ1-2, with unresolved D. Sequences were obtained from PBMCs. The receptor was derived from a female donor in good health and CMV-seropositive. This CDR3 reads CASSLELYGYTF. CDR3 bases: TGTGCCAGCAGCTTAGAGCTCTATGGCTACACCTTC.